This is a list of T cell receptor beta chains from one sample in a study of blood T cells in healthy people across ages. TCRdb ran MiXCR on the 5' RACE reads and lists one entry per CDR3 protein. The sample shows about 800,000 distinct CDR3 sequences, over 45% of them seen only once. The specimen sequenced was blood. Receptors were obtained from a man aged 25-45 years in good health. The CDR3 runs from the conserved cysteine through the conserved F or W. D genes are given only for firm matches. Clone size is not always given. Where it is, it says once, few, many or a class for expanded clones.

CDR3nt | CDR3aa | abundance | j_gene | d_gene | v_gene
TGCAGTGCTAGAGATTGGGAGGGGGGTGCCTCCTACAATGAGCAGTTCTTC | CSARDWEGGASYNEQFF | - | TRBJ2-1 | - | TRBV20-1
TGTGCCAGCAGCCAAGACTACTCCGCCCCTAAACTGTTTTTT | CASSQDYSAPKLFF | - | TRBJ1-4 | - | TRBV3-1
TGTGCCAGCAAGCAACTAGCGGGGGGAACAACGGGCCGGGAGACCCAGTACTTC | CASKQLAGGTTGRETQYF | - | TRBJ2-5 | TRBD2 | TRBV6-1
TGCAGTGCTACTTCTAGCGGGGCACGCACAGATACGCAGTATTTT | CSATSSGARTDTQYF | many | TRBJ2-3 | TRBD2 | TRBV20-1
TGTGCCAGCAGCGACCCAGACATGGGGCACAATGAGCAGTTCTTC | CASSDPDMGHNEQFF | - | TRBJ2-1 | - | TRBV13
TGCAGTGCTAGAGATTTGCGGGAGTATTACAATGAGCAGTTCTTC | CSARDLREYYNEQFF | - | TRBJ2-1 | TRBD2 | TRBV20-1
TGTGCCAGCAGCTTAGGGCAGGGAGCCTTGGCCGTTTACAATGAGCAGTTCTTC | CASSLGQGALAVYNEQFF | - | TRBJ2-1 | - | TRBV7-9
TGTGCCAGCAGCGTCGAGGGGGGGTCCCACAATGAGCAGTTCTTC | CASSVEGGSHNEQFF | few | TRBJ2-1 | - | TRBV9
TGCGCCAGCAGCCGCGCCTGGGACGCCCCCTACAATGAGCAGTTCTTC | CASSRAWDAPYNEQFF | - | TRBJ2-1 | - | TRBV4-3
TGTGCCAGCAGCCATCTCCAGCCGGATGGCTACACCTTC | CASSHLQPDGYTF | - | TRBJ1-2 | - | TRBV3-1
TGCGCCAGCAGCCAAGACAGACAGAATACGCAGTATTTT | CASSQDRQNTQYF | few | TRBJ2-3 | - | TRBV4-3
TGTGCCAGCAGCACTTCGGGGAGGCAGTTCTTC | CASSTSGRQFF | few | TRBJ2-1 | - | TRBV6-5
TGCAGTGCTAGACGGGAGGGGTCGGAGACCCAGTACTTC | CSARREGSETQYF | - | TRBJ2-5 | TRBD2 | TRBV20-1
TGTGCCAGCGGTAGGGGTAACACTGAAGCTTTCTTT | CASGRGNTEAFF | - | TRBJ1-1 | - | TRBV6-6
TGTGCCACCAGCAGAGTGTTGGGGACTAGCGGCGAGCAGTACTTC | CATSRVLGTSGEQYF | few | TRBJ2-7 | TRBD2 | TRBV15
TGTGCCAGCAGCAAAGGAGCTAGCGGGTACACCTACGAGCAGTACTTC | CASSKGASGYTYEQYF | - | TRBJ2-7 | - | TRBV21-1
TGCAGTGCTAGAGATGGGAAGTTGCCCAGAGGGGATGAGCAGTTCTTC | CSARDGKLPRGDEQFF | - | TRBJ2-1 | - | TRBV20-1
TGCAGCGTTGAAGGCCAGGGGGCCAGTGGGGCCAACGTCCAGACTTTC | CSVEGQGASGANVQTF | - | TRBJ2-6 | TRBD1 | TRBV29-1
TGTGCCAGCAGTCCCGGGACAAATCTTAATCAGCCCCAGCATTTT | CASSPGTNLNQPQHF | - | TRBJ1-5 | - | TRBV12-3/TRBV12-4
TGTGCCAGCAATCCGAGCGGGCTAAACCACAATGAGCAGTTCTTC | CASNPSGLNHNEQFF | - | TRBJ2-1 | - | TRBV6-2/TRBV6-3
TGTGCCAGCAGTACCGGGACGTACTCTGAAGCTTTCTTT | CASSTGTYSEAFF | - | TRBJ1-1 | - | TRBV2
TGTGCCTGCCACACACAGGGGTACGAGCAGTACTTC | CACHTQGYEQYF | - | TRBJ2-7 | TRBD1 | TRBV30
TGTGCCAGCAGCTTAACCTCTAGCGGGAGGGGCTACGAGCAGTACTTC | CASSLTSSGRGYEQYF | few | TRBJ2-7 | TRBD2 | TRBV7-2
TGTGCCAGCAGTGGACTAGCCGTTCCCATCACCGGGGAGCTGTTTTTT | CASSGLAVPITGELFF | - | TRBJ2-2 | TRBD2 | TRBV6-2/TRBV6-3
TGCAGTGCTCCTAGCGGGGCTTACAATGAGCAGTTCTTC | CSAPSGAYNEQFF | few | TRBJ2-1 | TRBD2 | TRBV20-1
TGTGCCAGCAGTTTAGGGGGACTCGGCTCCTACGAGCAGTACTTC | CASSLGGLGSYEQYF | - | TRBJ2-7 | - | TRBV28
TGTGCCAGCAGCCCCTCGCGGGGCACGTACAATGAGCAGTTCTTC | CASSPSRGTYNEQFF | few | TRBJ2-1 | - | TRBV7-2
TGTGCCAGCACCGGGACAGGGGGGACTAGCGGGAGGAGGGGTGAGCAGTTCTTC | CASTGTGGTSGRRGEQFF | - | TRBJ2-1 | TRBD2 | TRBV6-1